These T cell receptor beta chains were read from a single sample in a study of regulatory T cells in long-lasting Graves disease. TCRdb fed the multiplex PCR reads into MiXCR, producing one record per CDR3 protein. The sample lists about 470,000 distinct CDR3 sequences, roughly 21% seen once, with 7.1% in the top ten. The material sequenced was peripheral blood mononuclear cells (PBMCs), taken when the disease was refractory, from a patient treated with antithyroid drugs. The receptor source for this set is a female donor with Graves disease. Each CDR3 is given with its conserved first and last residue. The order of the fields is J gene, D gene, V gene, clone size, CDR3 protein, CDR3 DNA. The D gene is left open where the match is weak. Not every row has a clone size; where given, it reads once, few, many or a size class.

j_gene: TRBJ1-1
d_gene: TRBD1
v_gene: TRBV28
abundance: many
CDR3aa: CASSFPLRQGRTEAFF
CDR3nt: TGTGCCAGCAGTTTTCCCCTAAGACAGGGACGGACTGAAGCTTTCTTT

j_gene: TRBJ1-2
d_gene: -
v_gene: TRBV5-1
abundance: -
CDR3aa: CASSLSATGKVNYGYTF
CDR3nt: TGCGCCAGCAGCTTGTCCGCTACAGGGAAGGTTAACTATGGCTACACCTTC

j_gene: TRBJ2-7
d_gene: -
v_gene: TRBV7-2
abundance: many
CDR3aa: CASSLDFSQVYEQYF
CDR3nt: TGTGCCAGCAGCTTAGATTTTAGCCAAGTATACGAGCAGTACTTC

j_gene: TRBJ2-5
d_gene: -
v_gene: TRBV3-1
abundance: -
CDR3aa: CASSRLGPTSQETQYF
CDR3nt: TGTGCCAGCAGCCGGTTGGGACCCACTAGCCAAGAGACCCAGTACTTC

j_gene: TRBJ2-7
d_gene: -
v_gene: TRBV19
abundance: few
CDR3aa: CASSIFGDTTYEQYF
CDR3nt: TGTGCCAGTAGTATATTTGGGGACACCACCTACGAGCAGTACTTC

j_gene: TRBJ1-1
d_gene: -
v_gene: TRBV6-5
abundance: -
CDR3aa: CASSSLPTALNTEAFF
CDR3nt: TGTGCCAGCAGTTCGCTCCCGACAGCCCTGAACACTGAAGCTTTCTTT

j_gene: TRBJ2-7
d_gene: -
v_gene: TRBV29-1
abundance: few
CDR3aa: CSVEDRTTYEQYF
CDR3nt: TGCAGCGTTGAAGATCGGACGACCTACGAGCAGTACTTC

j_gene: TRBJ2-3
d_gene: -
v_gene: TRBV3-1
abundance: -
CDR3aa: CASSQNSLTQYF
CDR3nt: TGTGCCAGCAGCCAAAATTCCCTGACGCAGTATTTT

j_gene: TRBJ1-2
d_gene: -
v_gene: TRBV6-2/TRBV6-3
abundance: few
CDR3aa: CASSYEGHQLYGYTF
CDR3nt: TGTGCCAGCAGTTATGAGGGACACCAACTCTATGGCTACACCTTC

j_gene: TRBJ1-1
d_gene: TRBD1
v_gene: TRBV30
abundance: -
CDR3aa: CAWSVLRGRVAEAFF
CDR3nt: TGTGCCTGGAGTGTACTGAGGGGGCGGGTTGCTGAAGCTTTCTTT

j_gene: TRBJ2-5
d_gene: -
v_gene: TRBV20-1
abundance: -
CDR3aa: CSARDRREWNQETQYF
CDR3nt: TGCAGTGCTAGAGATCGGAGGGAGTGGAACCAAGAGACCCAGTACTTC

j_gene: TRBJ1-1
d_gene: -
v_gene: TRBV7-9
abundance: -
CDR3aa: CASSLDPGHAEAFF
CDR3nt: TGTGCCAGCAGCTTAGATCCGGGGCACGCTGAAGCTTTCTTT

j_gene: TRBJ1-2
d_gene: -
v_gene: TRBV28
abundance: many
CDR3aa: CASRTATNYGYTF
CDR3nt: TGTGCCAGTCGGACAGCCACAAACTATGGCTACACCTTC

j_gene: TRBJ2-2
d_gene: TRBD2
v_gene: TRBV15
abundance: few
CDR3aa: CATSTGTSSGELFF
CDR3nt: TGTGCCACCAGCACTGGGACTAGTTCCGGGGAGCTGTTTTTT

j_gene: TRBJ1-4
d_gene: -
v_gene: TRBV2
abundance: many
CDR3aa: CASSPATGSSRKLFF
CDR3nt: TGTGCCAGCAGCCCTGCCACCGGGTCATCAAGAAAACTGTTTTTT

j_gene: TRBJ1-2
d_gene: TRBD1
v_gene: TRBV5-4
abundance: -
CDR3aa: CASSRRARTGDGYTF
CDR3nt: TGTGCCAGCAGCCGCCGAGCTAGGACAGGGGATGGCTACACCTTC

j_gene: TRBJ2-2
d_gene: -
v_gene: TRBV28
abundance: many
CDR3aa: CASRRPFISRVGTGELFF
CDR3nt: TGTGCCAGCAGACGCCCCTTTATCTCCAGGGTAGGCACCGGGGAGCTGTTTTTT

j_gene: TRBJ2-5
d_gene: -
v_gene: TRBV28
abundance: few
CDR3aa: CASSLNSWQPQETQYF
CDR3nt: TGTGCCAGCAGTTTAAACTCTTGGCAGCCCCAAGAGACCCAGTACTTC

j_gene: TRBJ1-5
d_gene: -
v_gene: TRBV30
abundance: -
CDR3aa: CAWSGQRLEPQHF
CDR3nt: TGTGCCTGGTCGGGCCAGCGTCTGGAACCCCAGCATTTT

j_gene: TRBJ2-5
d_gene: -
v_gene: TRBV6-5
abundance: few
CDR3aa: CASSYDSQGYF
CDR3nt: TGTGCCAGCAGTTACGACAGTCAAGGGTACTTC

j_gene: TRBJ2-5
d_gene: TRBD2
v_gene: TRBV9
abundance: -
CDR3aa: CASGLAGGIQETQYF
CDR3nt: TGTGCCAGCGGACTAGCGGGGGGGATACAAGAGACCCAGTACTTC

j_gene: TRBJ1-6
d_gene: -
v_gene: TRBV9
abundance: few
CDR3aa: CASSARGNSYNSPLHF
CDR3nt: TGTGCCAGCAGTGCCCGGGGGAACTCCTATAATTCACCCCTCCACTTT

j_gene: TRBJ2-5
d_gene: TRBD2
v_gene: TRBV20-1
abundance: -
CDR3aa: CSARDPSGRGETQYF
CDR3nt: TGCAGTGCTAGAGATCCTAGCGGGAGAGGAGAGACCCAGTACTTC

j_gene: TRBJ1-2
d_gene: -
v_gene: TRBV4-1
abundance: few
CDR3aa: CASSQYEGYGYTF
CDR3nt: TGCGCCAGCAGCCAATATGAAGGGTATGGCTACACCTTC

j_gene: TRBJ1-5
d_gene: -
v_gene: TRBV12-3/TRBV12-4
abundance: many
CDR3aa: CASSLEANQPQHF
CDR3nt: TGTGCCAGCAGTCTCGAAGCCAATCAGCCCCAGCATTTT

j_gene: TRBJ2-1
d_gene: -
v_gene: TRBV18
abundance: few
CDR3aa: CASSPGTRPVKWF
CDR3nt: TGTGCCAGCTCACCTGGGACGAGGCCCGTCAAGTGGTTC

j_gene: TRBJ1-1
d_gene: -
v_gene: TRBV3-1
abundance: many
CDR3aa: CASSQGEVRNF
CDR3nt: TGTGCCAGCAGCCAAGGGGAGGTGAGGAACTTT

j_gene: TRBJ1-4
d_gene: -
v_gene: TRBV12-3/TRBV12-4
abundance: many
CDR3aa: CASTHYTSEGEKLFF
CDR3nt: TGTGCCAGCACCCACTACACTTCCGAGGGGGAAAAACTGTTTTTT

j_gene: TRBJ1-6
d_gene: -
v_gene: TRBV20-1
abundance: many
CDR3aa: CSANRDVSNSPLHF
CDR3nt: TGCAGTGCTAACAGGGACGTCTCTAATTCACCCCTCCACTTT

j_gene: TRBJ2-7
d_gene: -
v_gene: TRBV6-1
abundance: -
CDR3aa: CASKSGFSYEQYF
CDR3nt: TGTGCCAGCAAATCTGGCTTCTCCTACGAGCAGTACTTC

j_gene: TRBJ1-1
d_gene: TRBD1
v_gene: TRBV19
abundance: -
CDR3aa: CASSFDRVTEAFF
CDR3nt: TGTGCCAGTAGTTTCGACAGGGTCACTGAAGCTTTCTTT

j_gene: TRBJ2-7
d_gene: -
v_gene: TRBV7-3
abundance: many
CDR3aa: CASSPMAGEGEQYF
CDR3nt: TGTGCCAGCAGCCCTATGGCAGGGGAAGGCGAGCAGTACTTC

j_gene: TRBJ1-6
d_gene: -
v_gene: TRBV3-1
abundance: few
CDR3aa: CASSQDPGRKNSPLHF
CDR3nt: TGTGCCAGCAGCCAAGACCCGGGACGAAAAAATTCACCCCTCCACTTT

j_gene: TRBJ2-7
d_gene: -
v_gene: TRBV3-1
abundance: many
CDR3aa: CASSQGAEEQYF
CDR3nt: TGTGCCAGCAGCCAAGGTGCAGAAGAGCAGTACTTC

j_gene: TRBJ2-5
d_gene: TRBD2
v_gene: TRBV19
abundance: many
CDR3aa: CASSGEGLAGSHPLQETQYF
CDR3nt: TGTGCCAGTAGTGGGGAAGGACTAGCGGGGAGCCATCCCCTGCAAGAGACCCAGTACTTC

j_gene: TRBJ1-4
d_gene: -
v_gene: TRBV19
abundance: -
CDR3aa: CASRWQGNEKLFF
CDR3nt: TGTGCCAGTAGGTGGCAGGGGAATGAAAAACTGTTTTTT

j_gene: TRBJ1-5
d_gene: -
v_gene: TRBV20-1
abundance: -
CDR3aa: CSAREDPQPQHF
CDR3nt: TGCAGTGCTAGAGAAGATCCGCAGCCCCAGCATTTT

j_gene: TRBJ1-1
d_gene: -
v_gene: TRBV24-1
abundance: many
CDR3aa: CATSETGASNTEAFF
CDR3nt: TGTGCCACCAGTGAGACAGGCGCCTCGAACACTGAAGCTTTCTTT

j_gene: TRBJ2-3
d_gene: -
v_gene: TRBV20-1
abundance: -
CDR3aa: CSARDRGPDTQYF
CDR3nt: TGCAGTGCTAGAGATCGGGGTCCAGATACGCAGTATTTT

j_gene: TRBJ2-2
d_gene: TRBD1
v_gene: TRBV5-6
abundance: -
CDR3aa: CASSPRTGRRGELLF
CDR3nt: TGTGCCAGCAGCCCCCGGACAGGGCGGCGCGGGGAGCTGCTTTTT

j_gene: TRBJ2-2
d_gene: TRBD2
v_gene: TRBV2
abundance: many
CDR3aa: CASRRTSGGFGELFF
CDR3nt: TGTGCCAGCAGACGGACTAGCGGGGGGTTCGGGGAGCTGTTTTTT